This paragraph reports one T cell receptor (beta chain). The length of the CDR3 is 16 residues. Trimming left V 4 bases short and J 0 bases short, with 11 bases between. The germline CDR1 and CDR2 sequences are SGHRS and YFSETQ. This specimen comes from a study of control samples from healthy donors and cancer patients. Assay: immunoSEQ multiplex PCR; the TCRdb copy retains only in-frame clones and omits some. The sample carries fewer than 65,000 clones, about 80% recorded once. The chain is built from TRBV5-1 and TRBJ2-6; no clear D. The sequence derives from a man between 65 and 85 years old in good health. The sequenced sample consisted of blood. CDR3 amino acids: CASSPTANSGANVLTF. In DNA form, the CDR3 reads TGCGCCAGCAGCCCTACCGCAAACTCTGGGGCCAACGTCCTGACTTTC.